This T cell receptor (beta chain) was captured by sequencing in a study of response to subunit inactivated influenza vaccine. TCRdb passed the RT-PCR reads through MiXCR, listing each CDR3 protein once. The data hold approximately 480,000 distinct CDR3 sequences, with about a tenth observed a single time. Study observations and caveats: The study's authors posited that every seasonal influenza vaccination enlists few new T cells.

In its sample, this clonotype was seen a few times. Its antigen is unknown. The CDR3 has 15 amino acids. V lost 7 bases and J lost 7, with 21 bases in between. CDR1 and CDR2 (germline): MRHNA, SNTAGT. This sequence joins TRBV6-4 and TRBJ2-3; D not resolved. The sequence was obtained from a middle-aged man who received an inactivated influenza vaccine. Here the sequenced sample was PBMCs from blood, taken about 40 days after vaccination. This chain's CDR3 is CASTERAGVGHTQYF. CDR3 nucleotide sequence: TGTGCCAGCACCGAACGCGCCGGAGTTGGGCATACGCAGTATTTT.